The clone carrying this T cell receptor (beta chain) has at least ten counts. This sample is drawn from a study of response to subunit inactivated influenza vaccine. TCRdb passed the RT-PCR reads through MiXCR, listing each CDR3 protein once. The sample records fewer than 600,000 distinct CDR3 sequences, roughly 7.6% being singletons. The germline gives CDR1 SGHRS, CDR2 YFSETQ. This CDR3 region has 15 residues. The V gene lost 3 bases and the J gene lost 4 bases, with 13 bases spanning the gap. The genes are TRBV5-1 and TRBJ1-4; possibly TRBD1 for D (6 bases). This receptor was identified in a man between 50 and 75 years old who received an inactivated influenza vaccine. This material consisted of PBMCs from blood, taken approximately 25 months after vaccination. The CDR3 spells CASSSNQGSNEKLFF. The DNA for the CDR3 is TGCGCCAGCAGCTCCAATCAGGGGAGTAATGAAAAACTGTTTTTT.